The 13 T cell receptor beta chains reported below all come from one sample, sequenced in a study of cytomegalovirus exposure and HLA in healthy donors. Amplification used 60 Vbeta primers and 13 Jbeta primers. Assay: immunoSEQ multiplex PCR; the TCRdb copy retains only in-frame clones and omits some. The sample contains some 200,000 clones, roughly four fifths of which appear only once. Sequencing was performed on PBMCs. Receptors originate from a middle-aged woman in good health and CMV-seronegative.

The chain links TRBV9 to TRBJ2-1; tentatively, D is TRBD1 (5 bases). This CDR3 has 12 amino acids. CDR1 and CDR2 from the germline V gene are SGDLS and YYNGEE. Trimming stripped 3 bases from V and 15 bases from J, with 16 bases between. The CDR3, as DNA: TGTGCCAGCAGCGCTCCTTCTGACAGTTTGTTCTTC. Protein sequence: CASSAPSDSLFF. The variable domain in full, with the rest retrieved from reference TRBV9 and TRBJ2-1, is DSGVTQTPKHLITATGQRVTLRCSPRSGDLSVYWYQQSLDQGLQFLIQYYNGEERAKGNILERFSAQQFPDLHSELNLSSLELGDSALYFCASSAPSDSLFFGPGTRLTVL.

This clone showed up just once. CDR3 residues: CATSRALSGGQETQYF. CDR3 nucleotides: TGTGCCACCAGCAGAGCCTTGAGCGGGGGGCAAGAGACCCAGTACTTC. The rearrangement uses TRBV15 and TRBJ2-5, with 9 bases identical to TRBD2. The CDR3 extends over 16 amino acids. Germline CDR1 reads LNHNV; CDR2 reads YYDKDF (reference sequence). With V trimmed by 1 base and J by 2 bases, 5 bases remained unmatched.

The chain has TRBV6-5 and TRBJ2-3; 11 bases agree with TRBD2. With 6 bases clipped from V and 3 bases from J, the junction kept 5 bases outside the gene matches. CDR3 size: 15 residues. The germline CDR1 and CDR2 sequences are MNHEY and SVGAGI. CDR3 amino acids: CASSLLAGETDTQYF. The CDR3 bases are TGTGCCAGCAGCCTACTAGCGGGGGAAACAGATACGCAGTATTTT.

The chain combines TRBV29-1 with TRBJ1-2; D is possibly TRBD1 (6 bases). The germline V and J ends were trimmed by 1 base and 4 bases, with 16 bases remaining between them. Germline V CDR1 and CDR2: SQVTM, ANQGSEA. The CDR3 runs 15 residues. The CDR3 DNA is TGCAGCGTTGAAGGGGTGGGGGCGCGAGGCTATGGCTACACCTTC. Translated: CSVEGVGARGYGYTF.

The chain has TRBV28 and TRBJ2-7; D not certain. Trimming shortened V by 5 bases and J by 0 bases, and 11 bases separated the two germline ends. The CDR3 consists of 14 residues. CDR1 MDHEN and CDR2 SYDVKM come from the germline V gene. The CDR3 loop is CASSAQQNSYEQYF. The DNA of the CDR3 is TGTGCCAGCAGTGCCCAACAGAACTCCTACGAGCAGTACTTC. Looking up the rest from reference TRBV28 and TRBJ2-7 gives the full variable domain: DVKVTQSSRYLVKRTGEKVFLECVQDMDHENMFWYRQDPGLGLRLIYFSYDVKMKEKGDIPEGYSVSREKKERFSLILESASTNQTSMYLCASSAQQNSYEQYFGPGTRLTVT.

The V and J genes are TRBV12-1 and TRBJ2-1; TRBD1, as called in the table, went unchecked against the DNA. TRBV12-1 has pseudogene status. The CDR3 is 15 amino acids. Written as DNA, the CDR3 is TGTGCCAGCAGCTTTACGCAGGGGGGTTGGAATGAGCAGTTCTTC. It is translated as CASSFTQGGWNEQFF.

V is TRBV5-1 and J is TRBJ1-2; 7 positions agree with TRBD1. Germline values: CDR1 SGHRS, CDR2 YFSETQ. This CDR3 has 13 residues. After removal of 3 bases from V and 4 bases from J, the junction contained 3 bases not matched to a gene. DNA of the CDR3: TGCGCCAGCAGCTCGACAGGGCTCTATGGCTACACCTTC. It codes for CASSSTGLYGYTF.

The CDR3 here is CASRESVGIASNQPQHF. The CDR3 nucleotides are TGTGCCAGCCGGGAGTCCGTAGGCATAGCTAGCAATCAGCCCCAGCATTTT. The rearrangement uses TRBV19 and TRBJ1-5; D unclear. V lost 9 bases and J lost 0, with 21 bases in between. Per germline, CDR1 LNHDA and CDR2 SQIVND (reference sequence). The CDR3 has 17 amino acids.

The V call is TRBV25-1, the J call TRBJ2-5; perhaps TRBD1 as D (6 bases). Germline V gives CDR1 MGHDK, CDR2 SYGVNS. The CDR3 length is 14 residues. With 3 bases removed from V and 5 bases from J, the gap between germline ends came to 13 bases. In nucleotides, the CDR3 is TGTGCCAGCAGTGACCCAAGGACAGCTGAGACCCAGTACTTC. Its protein is CASSDPRTAETQYF.

The V call is TRBV5-4, the J call TRBJ1-2; D gene uncertain. This CDR3 is built from 16 residues. V lost 2 bases and J lost 3, with 17 bases in between. Per germline, CDR1 SGHNT and CDR2 YYREEE (reference sequence). The CDR3 DNA is TGTGCCAGCAGCTTTGAGGGCAGCCTGAGAGACTATGGCTACACCTTC. This encodes CASSFEGSLRDYGYTF.

Worth noting for this clone: An end of the junction does not agree with germline; a read error may underlie this. V usage is TRBV4-2 and J usage is TRBJ2-1; 7 positions agree with TRBD2. This CDR3 has 13 residues. Germline CDR1 and CDR2: LGHNA and YNFKEQ. Here the CDR3 reads CASSQVGAGDPIF. For the CDR3, the DNA is TGTGCCAGCAGCCAAGTCGGGGCGGGGGACCCGATCTTC.

V and J are TRBV28 and TRBJ1-6, with TRBD1 identical over 9 bases. CDR3 length: 17 residues. Trimming at V came to 5 bases and at J to 2 bases, leaving 7 bases not matched to a gene. In germline, CDR1 is MDHEN, CDR2 SYDVKM. The CDR3 coding sequence is TGTGCCAGCAGTGCCACACAGGGGGCCACCTATAATTCACCCCTCCACTTT. Residues: CASSATQGATYNSPLHF.

V is TRBV4-3 and J is TRBJ2-2; 12 bases agree with TRBD1. The trim removed 0 bases at V and 4 bases at J, leaving 3 bases unmatched. The CDR3 contains 17 residues. The V gene's germline CDR1 is LGHNA and CDR2 YSLEER. CDR3 sequence: CASSQDPGQGATGELFF. The CDR3 DNA sequence: TGCGCCAGCAGCCAAGATCCGGGACAGGGGGCCACCGGGGAGCTGTTTTTT.